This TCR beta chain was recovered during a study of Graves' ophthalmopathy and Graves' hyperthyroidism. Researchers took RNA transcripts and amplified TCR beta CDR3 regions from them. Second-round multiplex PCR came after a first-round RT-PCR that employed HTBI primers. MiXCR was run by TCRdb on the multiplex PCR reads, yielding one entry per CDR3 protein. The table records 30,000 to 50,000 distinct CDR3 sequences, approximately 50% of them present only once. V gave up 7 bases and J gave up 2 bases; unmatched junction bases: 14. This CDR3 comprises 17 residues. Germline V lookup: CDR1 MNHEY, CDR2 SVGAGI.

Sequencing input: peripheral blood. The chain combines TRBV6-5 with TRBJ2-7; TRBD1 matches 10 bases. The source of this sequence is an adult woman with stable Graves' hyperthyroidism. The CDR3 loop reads CASTKGTGVITTYEQYF. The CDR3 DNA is TGTGCCAGCACCAAAGGGACAGGGGTGATAACTACCTACGAGCAGTACTTC.